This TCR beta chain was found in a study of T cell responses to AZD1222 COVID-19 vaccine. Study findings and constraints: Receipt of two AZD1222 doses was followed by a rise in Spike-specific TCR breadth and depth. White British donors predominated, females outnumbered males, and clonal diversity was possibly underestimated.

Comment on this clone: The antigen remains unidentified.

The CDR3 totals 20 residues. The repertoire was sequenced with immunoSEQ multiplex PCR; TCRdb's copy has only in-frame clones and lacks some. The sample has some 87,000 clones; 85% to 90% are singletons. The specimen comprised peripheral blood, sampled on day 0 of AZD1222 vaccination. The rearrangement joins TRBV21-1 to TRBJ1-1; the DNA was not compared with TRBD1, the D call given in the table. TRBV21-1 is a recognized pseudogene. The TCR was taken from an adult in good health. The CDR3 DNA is TGTGCCAGCAGCAAAATGAAAATCCGGGACAGAGTCAATCTGAACACTGAAGCTTTCTTT. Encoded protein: CASSKMKIRDRVNLNTEAFF.